Presented here are 26 T cell receptor beta chains from one specimen sequenced in a study of chemoradiotherapy in HPV16-positive cancers. Generated by immunoSEQ multiplex PCR, the TCRdb table keeps only in-frame clones and is missing some. The sample consists of 17,000 or so clones, nearly 90% of them appearing once. The sequenced sample was blood, obtained from a patient who underwent chemoradiotherapy. These receptors all stem from a human donor with HPV-associated anogenital cancer.

The chain uses TRBV9 and TRBJ2-3; D is possibly TRBD2 (6 bases). The CDR3 is 15 amino acids. Trimming removed 0 bases from V and 4 bases from J, with 12 bases in between. From germline, CDR1 is SGDLS and CDR2 YYNGEE. The CDR3 DNA reads TGTGCCAGCAGCGTAGAGGGGTCTAGCGCAGATACGCAGTATTTT. This codes for CASSVEGSSADTQYF.

The J gene is TRBJ2-5, the V gene TRBV7-8; D tentatively fits TRBD1 or TRBD2 (5 bases each). V was cut by 4 bases and J by 3 bases, with 12 bases left in between. The CDR3 spans 14 residues. The germline gives CDR1 SGHVS, CDR2 FQNEAQ. In DNA form, the CDR3 reads TGTGCCAGCAGCTCCCAAGGGACCAAAGAGACCCAGTACTTC. Translating gives CASSSQGTKETQYF.

The chain recombines TRBV30 with TRBJ2-3; D is perhaps TRBD1 or TRBD2 (6 bases each). The CDR3 covers 14 residues. CDR1 GTSNPN and CDR2 SVGIG come from the germline V gene (reference sequence). V lost 3 bases and J lost 8, with 18 bases in between. CDR3 region: CAWSDPGARGTQYF. The CDR3 DNA follows: TGTGCCTGGAGCGACCCGGGGGCCAGGGGTACGCAGTATTTT.

CDR3 protein: CASGAGANTGELFF. In nucleotides, the CDR3 is TGCGCCAGCGGAGCGGGAGCGAACACCGGGGAGCTGTTTTTT. The chain is built from TRBV10-1 and TRBJ2-2, with 8 bases that match TRBD2. The V segment lost 8 bases and the J segment 0 bases; nucleotides outside the gene matches: 2. CDR1 and CDR2 (germline): WNHNN, SYGVQD (reference sequence). The CDR3 extends over 14 amino acids.

The chain carries TRBV9 and TRBJ2-3, with TRBD2 matching over 8 bases. Trimming removed 3 bases from V and 2 bases from J; junction bases left unmatched: 17. CDR1 and CDR2 from the germline V gene are SGDLS and YYNGEE. The CDR3 loop spans 19 amino acids. CDR3 region: CASSEAELAGWIYTDTQYF. The CDR3 DNA reads as TGTGCCAGCAGCGAAGCGGAGCTAGCGGGTTGGATTTACACAGATACGCAGTATTTT.

The chain couples TRBV5-1 to TRBJ1-2; D remains ambiguous. The germline CDR1 and CDR2 sequences are SGHRS and YFSETQ. Trimming removed 4 bases from V and 8 bases from J, with 15 bases in between. The CDR3 runs 13 residues. The CDR3 here is CASSVRESGGYTF. The DNA of the CDR3 is TGCGCCAGCAGCGTGCGGGAGTCGGGGGGCTACACCTTC.

This chain joins TRBV19 and TRBJ2-2; D possibly corresponds to TRBD1 (6 bases). Per germline, CDR1 LNHDA and CDR2 SQIVND (reference sequence). V lost 3 bases to trimming and J lost 1 base, with 12 bases between them. This CDR3 spans 16 amino acids. CDR3 loop: CASSILPGQNTGELFF. The CDR3 DNA follows: TGTGCCAGTAGTATTCTACCGGGACAGAACACCGGGGAGCTGTTTTTT.

The chain employs TRBV29-1 and TRBJ1-1, with 9 bases fitting TRBD1. This CDR3 is 14 amino acids long. Germline CDR1 and CDR2: SQVTM and ANQGSEA. Trimming cost V 7 bases and J 3 bases; bases outside gene matches: 9. CDR3 bases: TGCAGCGGCCGAACAGGGGGCTCGTACACTGAAGCTTTCTTT. Amino acid sequence: CSGRTGGSYTEAFF. The whole variable domain, filled in from reference TRBV29-1 and TRBJ1-1, reads SAVISQKPSRDICQRGTSLTIQCQVDSQVTMMFWYRQQPGQSLTLIATANQGSEATYESGFVIDKFPISRPNLTFSTLTVSNMSPEDSSIYLCSGRTGGSYTEAFFGQGTRLTVV.

The chain carries TRBV6-5 and TRBJ1-6; 7 positions match TRBD1. From germline, CDR1 is MNHEY and CDR2 SVGAGI. This CDR3 contains 15 residues. J lost 14 bases, V lost 2 bases, and 12 bases had no gene match. The CDR3 protein is CASSYNPGGLLSLHF. As DNA, the CDR3 is TGTGCCAGCAGTTACAATCCAGGGGGGTTATTGTCCCTCCACTTT.

This chain links TRBV5-4 with TRBJ2-7; a possible D gene is TRBD1 (7 bases). Germline CDR1 reads SGHNT; CDR2 reads YYREEE (reference sequence). The CDR3 loop spans 15 amino acids. V was pared by 4 bases and J by 2 bases, with 16 bases between. CDR3 sequence reads: CASSQGERVTYEQYF. The DNA of the CDR3 is TGTGCCAGCAGCCAGGGGGAGCGGGTGACCTACGAGCAGTACTTC.

This clone was observed a single time. The CDR3 loop reads CASSLVGSSGSYNEQFF. The CDR3, as DNA: TGTGCCAGCAGCTTAGTCGGGAGTAGCGGGTCCTACAATGAGCAGTTCTTC. The chain links TRBV11-2 to TRBJ2-1; the match to TRBD2 covers 7 bases. This CDR3 region has 17 residues. Germline loops: CDR1 SGHAT, CDR2 FQNNGV. V shed 1 base and J 1 base; nucleotides not matched to a gene: 7.

This clone appeared a few times. The CDR3 DNA reads as TGTGCCGGAACCAGACAGGGTGGATATGGCTACACCTTC. This sequence encodes CAGTRQGGYGYTF. The chain carries TRBV30 and TRBJ1-2; 7 bases match TRBD1. The trim removed 8 bases at V and 5 bases at J, leaving 11 bases unmatched. Germline V gene data show CDR1 as GTSNPN and CDR2 as SVGIG (reference sequence). The CDR3 covers 13 residues.

This chain uses TRBV4-1 with TRBJ2-7; D is unclear. Germline V lookup: CDR1 MGHRA, CDR2 YSYEKL. V lost 0 bases and J lost 2, with 14 bases in between. CDR3 length: 16 residues. The DNA of the CDR3 is TGCGCCAGCAGCCAAGAGGTTTCGGACCCCCCCTACGAGCAGTACTTC. Amino acids: CASSQEVSDPPYEQYF.

V is TRBV28 and J is TRBJ1-1; D remains ambiguous. Between the trimmed V and J ends, which lost 7 bases and 4 bases, there was a span of 10 bases. The germline V gene encodes CDR1 MDHEN and CDR2 SYDVKM. The CDR3 is 12 residues long. The CDR3 nucleotides are TGTGCCAGCACCCACGGCGGCACTGAAGCTTTCTTT. Encoded protein: CASTHGGTEAFF.

The rearrangement joins TRBV11-3 to TRBJ2-5, with D unresolved. TRBJ2-7 matches the DNA end more closely, so the J call is doubtful. The germline V gene has CDR1 SGHNT and CDR2 YENEEA. CDR3 length equals 13 residues. As DNA, the CDR3 is TGTGCCAGCAGCCCGTCGGACGGTTACGAGCAGTACTTC. It is translated as CASSPSDGYEQYF.

The chain recombines TRBV6-1 with TRBJ1-6; 9 bases fit TRBD1. The CDR3 has 14 amino acids. Germline-derived CDR1 and CDR2 are MNHNS and SASEGT. The trim removed 7 bases at V and 8 bases at J, leaving 6 bases unmatched. The chain's CDR3 is CASIGDRVYSPLHF. The CDR3 DNA reads TGTGCCAGCATTGGGGACAGGGTTTATTCACCCCTCCACTTT.

V and J are TRBV7-2 and TRBJ2-7; 11 positions agree with TRBD2. CDR1 and CDR2 (germline): SGHTA, FQGNSA. The trim removed 1 base at V and 5 bases at J, leaving 7 bases unmatched. This CDR3 comprises 16 residues. The CDR3 nucleotides read TGTGCCAGCAGCTTAGTCCCTAGCGGGAGGATCCACGAGCAGTACTTC. It yields the protein CASSLVPSGRIHEQYF.

The chain combines TRBV2 with TRBJ2-2; TRBD1 might be the D (5 bases). This CDR3 region has 17 residues. The germline V gene encodes CDR1 SNHLY and CDR2 FYNNEI. The ends were cut back, 4 bases at V and 0 bases at J, with 15 bases in the middle. CDR3 DNA sequence: TGTGCCAGCAGTGGAGGTGGGGCCAAGCCGAACACCGGGGAGCTGTTTTTT. Translated: CASSGGGAKPNTGELFF.

The chain employs TRBV25-1 and TRBJ1-3; D ambiguous. Germline CDR1 and CDR2: MGHDK and SYGVNS. This CDR3 region has 15 residues. V gave up 1 base and J gave up 0 bases, with 7 bases separating them. CDR3 region: CASSESGSSGNTIYF. CDR3 nucleotide sequence: TGTGCCAGCAGTGAATCAGGTAGCTCTGGAAACACCATATATTTT.

The chain employs TRBV19 and TRBJ1-1, with D tentatively TRBD1 (6 bases). The CDR3 is made up of 15 amino acids. V lost 3 bases and J lost 1, with 12 bases in between. Germline CDR1 is LNHDA and CDR2 is SQIVND (reference sequence). CDR3 sequence (DNA): TGTGCCAGTAGTATGATAGGACAGTGGAACACTGAAGCTTTCTTT. It codes for CASSMIGQWNTEAFF.

The CDR3: CSVYTGTGDYEQYF. CDR3 sequence (DNA): TGCAGCGTCTATACCGGGACAGGGGATTACGAGCAGTACTTC. V gene TRBV29-1 combines with J gene TRBJ2-7; 10 bases line up with TRBD1. The J segment lost 4 bases and the V segment lost 6 bases, leaving 9 bases of the junction unmatched. The germline gives CDR1 SQVTM, CDR2 ANQGSEA. CDR3 length: 14 residues.

This chain joins TRBV7-8 and TRBJ1-6; tentative D call: TRBD1 (6 bases). Germline V lookup: CDR1 SGHVS, CDR2 FQNEAQ. The CDR3 consists of 15 residues. The V end lost 6 bases, the J end lost 7 bases, and 16 bases lay between the germline ends. The DNA of the CDR3 is TGTGCCAGCAGGCCCAACAGGGCCCCGAATTCACCCCTCCACTTT. Protein product: CASRPNRAPNSPLHF. Full variable domain (remainder filled in from reference TRBV7-8 and TRBJ1-6): GAGVSQSPRYKVAKRGQDVALRCDPISGHVSLFWYQQALGQGPEFLTYFQNEAQLDKSGLPSDRFFAERPEGSVSTLKIQRTQQEDSAVYLCASRPNRAPNSPLHFGNGTRLTVT.

The V gene is TRBV6-5, the J gene TRBJ1-5, with D unresolved. CDR1 is MNHEY and CDR2 is SVGAGI in the germline V gene. The CDR3 extends over 13 amino acids. Trimming took 6 bases from V and 6 from J, leaving 12 bases between them. This CDR3 is CASSPGGGQPQHF. CDR3 nucleotide sequence: TGTGCCAGCAGCCCCGGCGGCGGTCAGCCCCAGCATTTT.

A single count supports this clone. The chain joins TRBV19 to TRBJ1-1, with D perhaps TRBD1 (6 bases). Trimming stripped 1 base from V and 10 bases from J, with 16 bases between. Germline V gives CDR1 LNHDA, CDR2 SQIVND (reference sequence). The CDR3 loop spans 14 amino acids. This CDR3 reads CASSIGWGPEGAFF. The DNA of the CDR3 is TGTGCCAGTAGTATAGGTTGGGGGCCGGAGGGAGCTTTCTTT.

This chain connects TRBV5-1 to TRBJ2-2, with a weak D call TRBD1 (5 bases). This CDR3 comprises 13 residues. V lost 5 bases, J lost 5 bases, and 10 bases lay in between. The germline gives CDR1 SGHRS, CDR2 YFSETQ. Here the CDR3 DNA reads TGCGCCAGCAGACCCCCAGGGACCGGGGAGCTGTTTTTT. Encoded protein: CASRPPGTGELFF.

The rearrangement joins TRBV10-1 to TRBJ2-5; unclear D gene. Deletions cut 3 bases from V and 5 bases from J, with 10 bases between. The germline CDR1 and CDR2 sequences are WNHNN and SYGVQD (reference sequence). The CDR3 consists of 13 residues. CDR3 region: CASSEGPRETQYF. The CDR3 coding sequence is TGCGCCAGCAGTGAAGGGCCCCGGGAGACCCAGTACTTC.